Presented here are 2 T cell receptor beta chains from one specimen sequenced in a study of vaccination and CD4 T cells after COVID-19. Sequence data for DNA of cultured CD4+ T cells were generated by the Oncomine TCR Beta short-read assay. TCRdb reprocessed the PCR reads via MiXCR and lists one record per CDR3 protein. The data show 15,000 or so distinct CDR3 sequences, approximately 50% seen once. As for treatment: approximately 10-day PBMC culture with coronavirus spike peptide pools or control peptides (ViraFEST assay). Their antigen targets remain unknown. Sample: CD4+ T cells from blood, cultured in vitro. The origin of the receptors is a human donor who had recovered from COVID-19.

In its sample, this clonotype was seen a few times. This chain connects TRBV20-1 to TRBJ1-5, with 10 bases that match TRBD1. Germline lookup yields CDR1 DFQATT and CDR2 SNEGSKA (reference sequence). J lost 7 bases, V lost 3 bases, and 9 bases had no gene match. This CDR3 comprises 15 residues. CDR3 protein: CSARAGTGEWQPQHF. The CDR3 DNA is TGCAGTGCTAGGGCCGGGACAGGGGAGTGGCAGCCCCAGCATTTT.

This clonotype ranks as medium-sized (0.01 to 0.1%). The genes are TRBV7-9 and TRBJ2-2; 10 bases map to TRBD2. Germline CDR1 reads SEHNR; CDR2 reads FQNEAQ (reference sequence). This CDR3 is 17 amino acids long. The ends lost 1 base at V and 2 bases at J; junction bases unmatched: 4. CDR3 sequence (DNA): TGTGCCAGCAGCTTAGGGGGACTAGCGAGAAACACCGGGGAGCTGTTTTTT. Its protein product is CASSLGGLARNTGELFF.